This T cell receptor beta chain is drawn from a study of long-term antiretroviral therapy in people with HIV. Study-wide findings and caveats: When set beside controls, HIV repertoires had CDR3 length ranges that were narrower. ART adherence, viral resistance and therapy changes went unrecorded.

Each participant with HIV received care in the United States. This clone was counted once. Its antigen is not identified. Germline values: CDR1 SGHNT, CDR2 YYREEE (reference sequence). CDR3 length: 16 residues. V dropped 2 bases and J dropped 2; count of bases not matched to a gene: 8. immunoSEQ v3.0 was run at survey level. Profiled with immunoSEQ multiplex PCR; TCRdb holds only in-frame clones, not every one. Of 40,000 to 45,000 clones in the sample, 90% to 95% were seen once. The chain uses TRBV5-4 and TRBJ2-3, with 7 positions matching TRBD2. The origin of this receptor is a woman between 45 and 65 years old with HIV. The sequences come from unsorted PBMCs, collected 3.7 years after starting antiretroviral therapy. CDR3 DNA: TGTGCCAGCAGCTTTGACGCAGCGGGGTACACAGATACGCAGTATTTT. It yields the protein CASSFDAAGYTDTQYF.